In this sample, the clone carrying this T cell receptor beta chain turned up a few times. This sample was included in a study of regulatory T cells in long-lasting Graves disease. In the study overall: Patients with persistent Graves' disease had over 5 years of antithyroid drugs and persistent TSH receptor antibodies.

According to the study, TCR beta libraries were built with iRepertoire HTBI primers and CDR3-region Arm-PCR. TCRdb called the multiplex PCR reads again in MiXCR, with one record for every CDR3 protein. The table has 700,000 or so distinct CDR3 sequences, around 32% seen once. Noted time point: persistent/refractory GD, antithyroid drugs over 5 years with positive TRAb. From RNA extracted from PBMCs, the TCR library was made. Germline V CDR1 and CDR2: SNHLY, FYNNEI. Trimming removed 7 bases from V and 4 bases from J; junction bases left unmatched: 14. CDR3 length equals 16 residues. This material consisted of peripheral blood mononuclear cells (PBMCs), taken when the disease was refractory, from a patient treated with antithyroid drugs. The receptor was derived from a female donor with Graves disease. This chain uses TRBV2 with TRBJ1-1, with 8 bases that match TRBD1. CDR3: CASKFGQGALGTEAFF. For the CDR3, the DNA is TGTGCCAGCAAATTCGGGCAGGGGGCGTTGGGCACTGAAGCTTTCTTT.